These T cell receptor beta chains were read from a single sample in a study of blood T cell repertoires in COVID-19. Data came from immunoSEQ multiplex PCR; TCRdb stores just in-frame clones and leaves some out. Of 130,000 to 150,000 clones in the sample, about 85% were seen once. The sample was peripheral blood. The receptors derive from a woman between 70 and 85 years old with COVID-19, enrolled during active disease. The CDR3 runs from the conserved cysteine through the conserved F or W. A D gene is named only where the DNA matches it firmly. Where a row states a size, it is once, few, many or the class of an expanded clone; other rows omit it.

J gene,V gene,clone size,D gene,CDR3 DNA,CDR3 protein
TRBJ1-3,TRBV30,.,.,TGTGCCGTCACTTTCTCTGGAAACACCATATATTTT,CAVTFSGNTIYF
TRBJ1-6,TRBV10-3,few,TRBD1,TGTGCCATCAGTTCCGGGACAGATTCTTCACCCCTCCACTTT,CAISSGTDSSPLHF
TRBJ1-1,TRBV15,.,.,TGTGCCACCAGCAGAGACAGGAACACTGAAGCTTTCTTT,CATSRDRNTEAFF
TRBJ2-7,TRBV11-2,.,.,TGTGCCAGCAGCCGACAGGTCTCCTACGAGCAGTACTTC,CASSRQVSYEQYF
TRBJ1-4,TRBV30,.,.,TGTGCCTGGAGACGGGAGAGAGGAGCAACTAATGAAAAACTGTTTTTT,CAWRRERGATNEKLFF
TRBJ2-5,TRBV6-5,.,.,TGTGCCAGCAGTTCGGACAGCGTGATAGCGACCCAGTACTTC,CASSSDSVIATQYF
TRBJ1-3,TRBV7-9,.,.,TGTGCCAGCAGCTCGACAGAAGCTGGAAACACCATATATTTT,CASSSTEAGNTIYF
TRBJ2-4,TRBV28,few,.,TGTGCCAGCAGCCACAGAAAGCAAAACATTCAGTACTTC,CASSHRKQNIQYF
TRBJ1-1,TRBV28,.,.,TGTGCCAGCAGTCCTTGGGGGCGCAATAGTATGAACACTGAAGCTTTCTTT,CASSPWGRNSMNTEAFF
TRBJ1-4,TRBV30,.,TRBD1,TGTGCCTGGAGTCTTAACAGGGGAACTAATGAAAAACTGTTTTTT,CAWSLNRGTNEKLFF
TRBJ1-1,TRBV20-1,.,.,TGCAGTGCTAGTCCGTGGGGGGGGAACACTGAAGCTTTCTTT,CSASPWGGNTEAFF
TRBJ1-6,TRBV2,.,.,TGTGCCAGCAGTCTACAGAATTCACCCCTCCACTTT,CASSLQNSPLHF
TRBJ2-7,TRBV3-1/TRBV3-2,.,.,TGTGCCAGCAGCCAAGCAGGGGTCAACGAGCAGTACTTC,CASSQAGVNEQYF
TRBJ2-7,TRBV5-4,many,.,TGTGCCAGCAGCAAATCGGACAGCGCCTACGAGCAGTACTTC,CASSKSDSAYEQYF
TRBJ2-1,TRBV7-9,.,TRBD2,TGTGCCAGCAGCTTGGGGGGACTAGCGGGGAAGTACAATGAGCAGTTCTTC,CASSLGGLAGKYNEQFF
TRBJ1-1,TRBV3-1/TRBV3-2,.,TRBD1,TGTGCCAGCAGTCTGGACAGGGACACTGAAGCTTTCTTT,CASSLDRDTEAFF
TRBJ2-7,TRBV7-2,.,TRBD1,TGTGCCAGCAGCTTAGATGGGACAGTCTCCTACGAGCAGTACTTC,CASSLDGTVSYEQYF
TRBJ1-2,TRBV5-6,.,TRBD1,TGTGCCAGCAGCTTGAGACAGGGGGATGGCTACACCTTC,CASSLRQGDGYTF
TRBJ1-5,TRBV2,.,.,TGTGCCAGCAGTGGTAGTTCTGCTAGCAATCAGCCCCAGCATTTT,CASSGSSASNQPQHF
TRBJ2-7,TRBV5-4,once,.,TGTGCCAGCAGCTTGGTCAACGAGCAGTACTTC,CASSLVNEQYF
TRBJ1-2,TRBV30,.,TRBD1,TGTGCCTGGAGTCTACAGGGGGGAGGCTATGGCTACACCTTC,CAWSLQGGGYGYTF
TRBJ2-1,TRBV6-6,.,TRBD2,TGTGCCAGCAGTTACTCAGGACTAGATGTTCGAGGTGAGCAGTTCTTC,CASSYSGLDVRGEQFF
TRBJ1-2,TRBV5-1,few,TRBD1,TGCGCCAGCAGCTTAGGACAGGGGGCGTATGGCTACACCTTC,CASSLGQGAYGYTF
TRBJ1-5,TRBV6-5,.,TRBD1,TGTGCCAGCAGTTCCGGACAGGGGGCCGTGAATCAGCCCCAGCATTTT,CASSSGQGAVNQPQHF
TRBJ1-1,TRBV7-8,.,.,TGTGCCAGCAGCCGAGAACTTATAGGGGGGGGGATGAACACTGAAGCTTTCTTT,CASSRELIGGGMNTEAFF
TRBJ1-5,TRBV10-3,many,.,TGTGCCATCTCCCGGGACAAGTATAGCAATCAGCCCCAGCATTTT,CAISRDKYSNQPQHF